Shown below are 25 T cell receptor beta chains from a single sample sequenced in a study of blood T cell repertoires in COVID-19. Some clones are missing from TCRdb's copy, which holds only in-frame ones; the method was immunoSEQ multiplex PCR. This sample has approximately 130,000 clones, with approximately 83% found just once. Sequenced: peripheral blood. These receptors originate from a woman between 50 and 59 years old who had recovered from COVID-19.

In this sample, this clone turned up a few times. This chain joins TRBV7-9 and TRBJ1-5, with D maybe TRBD1 (6 bases). The CDR3 is 14 residues long. The germline V gene encodes CDR1 SEHNR and CDR2 FQNEAQ (reference sequence). Trimming took 5 bases from V and 2 from J, leaving 10 bases between them. CDR3 in amino acids: CASSPGVGNQPQHF. In nucleotides, the CDR3 is TGTGCCAGCAGCCCAGGGGTAGGCAATCAGCCCCAGCATTTT.

The V gene is TRBV5-1, the J gene TRBJ1-3, with D tentatively TRBD1 (5 bases). The CDR3 loop spans 14 amino acids. Between the trimmed V and J ends, which lost 4 bases and 0 bases, there was a span of 8 bases. Germline assignment: CDR1 SGHRS and CDR2 YFSETQ. The CDR3 bases are TGCGCCAGCAGCACGGACACCTCTGGAAACACCATATATTTT. This sequence encodes CASSTDTSGNTIYF.

The chain recombines TRBV18 with TRBJ2-3; D unresolved. Trimming took off 9 bases at V and 4 bases at J, with 11 bases between the two ends. This CDR3 region has 12 residues. Per the germline V gene, CDR1 is KGHSH and CDR2 is LQKENI. Here the CDR3 DNA reads TGTGCCAGTACGACCCGGGCAGATACGCAGTATTTT. This gives the protein CASTTRADTQYF.

The gene calls are TRBV19 and TRBJ1-4, with TRBD1 matching over 10 bases. Trimming removed 7 bases from V and 8 bases from J; junction bases left unmatched: 13. This CDR3 contains 16 residues. Germline CDR1 and CDR2: LNHDA and SQIVND (reference sequence). The CDR3 nucleotides read TGTGCCAGTACCAGGTTATCGGACAGGGGGGACGAAAAACTGTTTTTT. It translates to CASTRLSDRGDEKLFF.

The chain uses TRBV9 and TRBJ2-2, with 9 nucleotides matching TRBD2. The germline gives CDR1 SGDLS, CDR2 YYNGEE. The junction had 8 bases not matched to a gene; V was cut back by 0 bases and J by 5 bases. The CDR3 sequence is 17 residues long. CDR3 in DNA: TGTGCCAGCAGCGTAGCTAACCTAGCGGGGAGGACCGGGGAGCTGTTTTTT. This translates into CASSVANLAGRTGELFF.

The J gene is TRBJ1-2, the V gene TRBV27, with 12 bases that match TRBD1. This CDR3 has 14 residues. J was trimmed by 5 bases and V by 5 bases; bases with no gene match: 3. The germline V gene has CDR1 MNHEY and CDR2 SMNVEV (reference sequence). The CDR3 here is CASSRDRGLYGYTF. CDR3 in DNA: TGTGCCAGCAGTAGGGACAGGGGGCTTTATGGCTACACCTTC.

This chain joins TRBV5-1 and TRBJ2-7; D is possibly TRBD1 (6 bases). Trimming cost V 4 bases and J 2 bases, with 16 bases left between them. CDR3 size: 15 residues. Looked up from germline, CDR1 is SGHRS and CDR2 is YFSETQ. The DNA for the CDR3 is TGCGCCAGCAGCAAGGGACACCGGGGCACCTACGAGCAGTACTTC. It translates to CASSKGHRGTYEQYF.

The chain couples TRBV5-6 to TRBJ2-1, with unresolved D. CDR1 is SGHDT, CDR2 YYEEEE, per germline. CDR3 length: 12 residues. V was shortened by 0 bases and J by 13 bases, with 11 bases between the two germline ends. In DNA form, the CDR3 reads TGTGCCAGCAGCTTGGTTTCGTCCCCCCAGTTCTTC. As protein: CASSLVSSPQFF.

V is TRBV7-2 and J is TRBJ2-1, with D possibly matching TRBD2 (6 bases). V was shortened by 10 bases and J by 9 bases, with 25 bases between the two germline ends. CDR1 is SGHTA, CDR2 FQGNSA, per germline. There are 15 residues in the CDR3. CDR3 DNA sequence: TGTGCCATAGTGGCGGGAAGTGGGGTGAGGGGTGAGCAGTTCTTC. It is translated as CAIVAGSGVRGEQFF.

The rearrangement uses TRBV5-4 and TRBJ2-5; possible D gene TRBD2, 6 bases. The CDR3 runs to 12 residues. Trimming left V 4 bases short and J 10 bases short, with 14 bases between. The germline V gene has CDR1 SGHNT and CDR2 YYREEE (reference sequence). CDR3 loop: CASSIKGGDQYF. CDR3 DNA: TGTGCCAGCAGCATCAAAGGCGGGGACCAGTACTTC.

This clone occurred many times. This chain uses TRBV15 with TRBJ1-1, with 9 nucleotides matching TRBD1. CDR1 and CDR2 from the germline V gene are LNHNV and YYDKDF (reference sequence). This CDR3 is built from 14 residues. V was clipped by 0 bases and J by 11 bases; unmatched bases: 7. The CDR3 sequence: CATSREGRGTGAFF. The CDR3, as DNA: TGTGCCACCAGCAGAGAGGGCAGGGGGACAGGGGCTTTCTTT. Full variable domain (missing parts from reference TRBV15 and TRBJ1-1): DAMVIQNPRYQVTQFGKPVTLSCSQTLNHNVMYWYQQKSSQAPKLLFHYYDKDFNNEADTPDNFQSRRPNTSFCFLDIRSPGLGDTAMYLCATSREGRGTGAFFGQGTRLTVV.

The J gene is TRBJ2-5, the V gene TRBV19, with D tentatively TRBD2 (7 bases). This CDR3 is built from 15 residues. Germline assignment: CDR1 LNHDA and CDR2 SQIVND (reference sequence). Between the trimmed V and J ends, which lost 3 bases and 2 bases, there was a span of 13 bases. CDR3 sequence (DNA): TGTGCCAGTAGTATGACAGGCGGGGGTCAAGAGACCCAGTACTTC. It encodes CASSMTGGGQETQYF.

The chain joins TRBV25-1 to TRBJ1-1; TRBD1 might be the D (5 bases). Germline values: CDR1 MGHDK, CDR2 SYGVNS. Trimming pared 3 bases from V and 4 bases from J, leaving 9 bases between. This CDR3 is built from 13 residues. For the CDR3, the DNA is TGTGCCAGCAGTGATTACAGGAGCACTGAAGCTTTCTTT. Protein product: CASSDYRSTEAFF.

This rearrangement joins TRBV5-1 to TRBJ1-2; D is undetermined. CDR1 and CDR2 from the germline V gene are SGHRS and YFSETQ. The germline V and J ends were trimmed by 2 bases and 2 bases, with 10 bases remaining between them. The CDR3 has 14 residues. CDR3 DNA sequence: TGCGCCAGCAGCTTTCTCCTCGGGAACTATGGCTACACCTTC. It encodes CASSFLLGNYGYTF.

The chain links TRBV21-1 to TRBJ1-2; the table calls TRBD1, which could not be checked here. TRBV21-1 is assigned pseudogene status. The CDR3 sequence is 14 residues long. CDR3 nucleotides: TGTGCCAGCAGCCTCACAGGGGTTGGGTTCGGCTACACCTTC. Its translation is CASSLTGVGFGYTF.

The chain carries TRBV6-2 or TRBV6-3 and TRBJ1-6, with 7 bases matching TRBD1. Germline CDR1 is MNHEY and CDR2 is SVGEGT. This CDR3 has 14 residues. V trimming: 2 bases; J trimming: 7 bases; junction bases outside the gene matches: 2. DNA of the CDR3: TGTGCCAGCAGTTACGGGACAGCCAATTCACCCCTCCACTTT. It yields the protein CASSYGTANSPLHF.

The chain is built from TRBV29-1 and TRBJ2-7; possible D gene TRBD1, 6 bases. Germline loops: CDR1 SQVTM, CDR2 ANQGSEA. Between the trimmed V and J ends, which lost 2 bases and 1 base, there was a span of 18 bases. This CDR3 contains 16 residues. The CDR3 loop is CSVEPKQGKVSYEQYF. DNA of the CDR3: TGCAGCGTTGAACCGAAGCAGGGGAAGGTTTCCTACGAGCAGTACTTC.

DNA of the CDR3: TGTGCCAGCAGCCGGACGGGGAGAACTGAAGCTTTCTTT. It codes for CASSRTGRTEAFF. The chain couples TRBV7-9 to TRBJ1-1; no firm D call. The CDR3 contains 13 residues. With 5 bases removed from V and 5 bases from J, the gap between germline ends came to 12 bases. Germline V lookup: CDR1 SEHNR, CDR2 FQNEAQ (reference sequence).

The chain recombines TRBV6-1 with TRBJ1-3, with D unclear. The germline V gene encodes CDR1 MNHNS and CDR2 SASEGT. The CDR3 loop spans 16 amino acids. V was clipped by 0 bases and J by 2 bases, with 11 bases between them. This CDR3 is CASSEAFGGAGNTIYF. The CDR3, as DNA: TGTGCCAGCAGTGAAGCTTTCGGCGGGGCTGGAAACACCATATATTTT.

The gene calls are TRBV3-1 (or the pseudogene TRBV3-2) and TRBJ2-3; the D is unclear. CDR1 and CDR2 (germline): LGHDT, YNNKEL (reference sequence). The CDR3 is made up of 12 amino acids. Trimming left V 0 bases short and J 5 bases short, with 3 bases between. The CDR3 sequence: CASSQEQDTQYF. The CDR3 coding sequence is TGTGCCAGCAGCCAAGAACAAGATACGCAGTATTTT.

The gene calls are TRBV5-4 and TRBJ2-5; 7 bases align to TRBD1. With 2 bases clipped from V and 3 bases from J, the junction kept 4 bases outside the gene matches. Germline-derived CDR1 and CDR2 are SGHNT and YYREEE (reference sequence). The CDR3 contains 14 residues. CDR3 coding DNA: TGTGCCAGCAGCTTAGGGACAGCCGAAGAGACCCAGTACTTC. This gives the protein CASSLGTAEETQYF.

J is TRBJ2-3 and V is TRBV5-4, with D maybe TRBD2 (6 bases). V lost 1 base and J 1 base, leaving 13 bases between the germline ends. The CDR3 has 16 amino acids. Germline CDR1 and CDR2: SGHNT and YYREEE (reference sequence). In DNA, the CDR3 is TGTGCCAGCAGCTTGAGGCGGGGTGGTGGCACAGATACGCAGTATTTT. Protein sequence: CASSLRRGGGTDTQYF. The full variable domain, with the rest looked up from reference TRBV5-4 and TRBJ2-3, is ETGVTQSPTHLIKTRGQQVTLRCSSQSGHNTVSWYQQALGQGPQFIFQYYREEENGRGNFPPRFSGLQFPNYSSELNVNALELDDSALYLCASSLRRGGGTDTQYFGPGTRLTVL.

The rearrangement uses TRBV2 and TRBJ2-3, with 8 bases aligning to TRBD2. J lost 0 bases, V lost 4 bases, and 3 bases had no gene match. The CDR3 sequence is 15 residues long. CDR1 SNHLY and CDR2 FYNNEI come from the germline V gene. In DNA, the CDR3 is TGTGCCAGCAGTGCCGGGACTAGAAGCACAGATACGCAGTATTTT. This encodes CASSAGTRSTDTQYF.

V and J are TRBV6-5 and TRBJ2-1, with TRBD2 matching 14 bases. This CDR3 comprises 14 residues. The germline CDR1 and CDR2 sequences are MNHEY and SVGAGI. The V segment lost 6 bases and the J segment 10 bases; nucleotides outside the gene matches: 5. The CDR3 coding sequence is TGTGCCAGCAGAGGGACTAGCGGGGGTTTGGAGCAGTTCTTC. This sequence encodes CASRGTSGGLEQFF.

The chain links TRBV12-5 to TRBJ1-5, with D possibly being TRBD1 (6 bases). V dropped 7 bases and J dropped 2 bases, with 12 bases sitting between them. The germline V gene encodes CDR1 LGHNT and CDR2 FRNRAP. The CDR3 length is 14 residues. The CDR3 reads CASAGGAGNQPQHF. The CDR3 DNA reads TGTGCTAGTGCGGGGGGCGCCGGCAATCAGCCCCAGCATTTT.